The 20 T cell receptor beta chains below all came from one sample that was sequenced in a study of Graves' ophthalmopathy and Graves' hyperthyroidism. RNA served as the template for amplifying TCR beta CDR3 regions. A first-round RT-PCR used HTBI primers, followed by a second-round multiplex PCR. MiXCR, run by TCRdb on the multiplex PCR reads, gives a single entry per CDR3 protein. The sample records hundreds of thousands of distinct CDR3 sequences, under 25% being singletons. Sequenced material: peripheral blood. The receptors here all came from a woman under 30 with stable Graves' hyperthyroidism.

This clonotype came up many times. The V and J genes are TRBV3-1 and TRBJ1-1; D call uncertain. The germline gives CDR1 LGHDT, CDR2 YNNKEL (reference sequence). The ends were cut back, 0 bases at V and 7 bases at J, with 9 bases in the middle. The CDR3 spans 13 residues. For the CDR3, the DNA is TGTGCCAGCAGCCAAGATGGTCAGTATGAAGCTTTCTTT. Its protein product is CASSQDGQYEAFF.

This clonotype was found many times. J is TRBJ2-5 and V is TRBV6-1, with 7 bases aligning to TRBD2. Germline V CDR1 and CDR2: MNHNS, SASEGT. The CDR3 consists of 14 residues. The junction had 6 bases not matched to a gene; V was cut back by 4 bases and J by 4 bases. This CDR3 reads CASSVERGGETQYF. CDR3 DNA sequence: TGTGCCAGCAGTGTAGAACGCGGGGGAGAGACCCAGTACTTC.

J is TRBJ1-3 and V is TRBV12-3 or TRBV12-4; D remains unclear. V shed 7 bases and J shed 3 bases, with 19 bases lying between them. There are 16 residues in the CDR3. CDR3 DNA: TGTGCCAGCAATGATAACCGGGCCAGCTATGGAAACACCATATATTTT. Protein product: CASNDNRASYGNTIYF.

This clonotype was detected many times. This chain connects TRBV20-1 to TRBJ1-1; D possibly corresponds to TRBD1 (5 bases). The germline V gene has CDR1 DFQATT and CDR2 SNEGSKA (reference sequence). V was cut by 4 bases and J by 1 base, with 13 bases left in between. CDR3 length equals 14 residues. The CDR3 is CSAMDGTGNTEAFF. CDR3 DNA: TGCAGTGCTATGGACGGGACGGGGAACACTGAAGCTTTCTTT.

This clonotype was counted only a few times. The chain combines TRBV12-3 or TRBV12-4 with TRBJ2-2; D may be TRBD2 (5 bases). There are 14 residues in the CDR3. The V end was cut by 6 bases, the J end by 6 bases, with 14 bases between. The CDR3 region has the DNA TGTGCCAGCAGACCATGGAGGAGGTCCGGGGAGCTGTTTTTT. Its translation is CASRPWRRSGELFF.

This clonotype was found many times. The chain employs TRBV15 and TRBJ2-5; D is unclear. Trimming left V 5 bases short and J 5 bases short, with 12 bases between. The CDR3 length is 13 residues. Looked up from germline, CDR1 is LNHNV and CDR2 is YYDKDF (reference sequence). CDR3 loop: CATSPRTFETQYF. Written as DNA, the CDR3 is TGTGCCACCAGCCCCCGAACATTCGAGACCCAGTACTTC.

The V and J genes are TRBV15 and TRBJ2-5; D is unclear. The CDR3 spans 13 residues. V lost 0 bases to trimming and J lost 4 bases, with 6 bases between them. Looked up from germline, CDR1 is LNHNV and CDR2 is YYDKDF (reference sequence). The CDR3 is CATSRDLAETQYF. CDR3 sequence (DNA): TGTGCCACCAGCAGAGATCTGGCAGAGACCCAGTACTTC.

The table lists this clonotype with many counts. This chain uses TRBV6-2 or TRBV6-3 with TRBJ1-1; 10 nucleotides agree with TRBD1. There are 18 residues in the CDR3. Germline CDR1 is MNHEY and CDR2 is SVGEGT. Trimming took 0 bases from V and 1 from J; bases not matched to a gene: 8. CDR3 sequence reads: CASSYSLVTGGWNTEAFF. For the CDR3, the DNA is TGTGCCAGCAGTTACTCGTTGGTGACAGGGGGCTGGAACACTGAAGCTTTCTTT.

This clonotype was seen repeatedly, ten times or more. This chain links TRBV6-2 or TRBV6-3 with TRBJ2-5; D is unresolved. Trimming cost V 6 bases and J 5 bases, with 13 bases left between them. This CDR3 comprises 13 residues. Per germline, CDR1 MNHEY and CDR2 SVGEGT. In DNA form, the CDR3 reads TGTGCCAGCAGCCACTATGATGTGGAGACCCAGTACTTC. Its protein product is CASSHYDVETQYF.

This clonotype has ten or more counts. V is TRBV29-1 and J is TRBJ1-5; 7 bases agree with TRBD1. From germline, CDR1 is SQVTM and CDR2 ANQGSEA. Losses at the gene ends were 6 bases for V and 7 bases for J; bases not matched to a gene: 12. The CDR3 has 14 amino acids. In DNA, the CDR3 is TGCAGCGTGAGTTCGGACAGGACGAACCAGCCCCAGCATTTT. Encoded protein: CSVSSDRTNQPQHF.

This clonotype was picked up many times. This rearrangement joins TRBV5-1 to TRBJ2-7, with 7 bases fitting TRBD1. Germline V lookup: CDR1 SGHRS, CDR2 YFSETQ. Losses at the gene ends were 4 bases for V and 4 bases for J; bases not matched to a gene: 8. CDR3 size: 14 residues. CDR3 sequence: CASSVTGERYEQYF. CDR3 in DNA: TGCGCCAGCAGCGTCACAGGGGAAAGGTACGAGCAGTACTTC.

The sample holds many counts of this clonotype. The CDR3 nucleotides are TGCGCCAGCAGCCAAGATTATCGACAGGGGGAGACCCAGTACTTC. Encoded protein: CASSQDYRQGETQYF. The chain recombines TRBV4-3 with TRBJ2-5, with TRBD1 matching over 8 bases. The CDR3 consists of 15 residues. CDR1 LGHNA and CDR2 YSLEER come from the germline V gene. V lost 0 bases and J lost 5; bases outside the gene matches: 5.

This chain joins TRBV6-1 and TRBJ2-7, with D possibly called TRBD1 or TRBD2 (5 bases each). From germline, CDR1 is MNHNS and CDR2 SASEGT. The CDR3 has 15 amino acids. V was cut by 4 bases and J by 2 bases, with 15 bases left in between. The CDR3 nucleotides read TGTGCCAGCAGTGGAGATCGGGACGGCCCCTACGAGCAGTACTTC. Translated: CASSGDRDGPYEQYF.

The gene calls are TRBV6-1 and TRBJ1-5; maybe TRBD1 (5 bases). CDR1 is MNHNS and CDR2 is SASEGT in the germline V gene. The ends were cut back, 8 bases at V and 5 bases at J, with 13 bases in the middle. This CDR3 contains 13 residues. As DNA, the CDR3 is TGTGCCAGCGGGGACTCACCTTATCAGCCCCAGCATTTT. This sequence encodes CASGDSPYQPQHF.

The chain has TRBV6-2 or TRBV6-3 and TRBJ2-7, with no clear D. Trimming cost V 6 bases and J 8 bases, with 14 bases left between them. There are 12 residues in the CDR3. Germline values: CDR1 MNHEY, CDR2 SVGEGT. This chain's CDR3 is CASSSLRFKQYF. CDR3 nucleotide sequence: TGTGCCAGCAGCTCTCTCAGATTTAAGCAGTACTTC.

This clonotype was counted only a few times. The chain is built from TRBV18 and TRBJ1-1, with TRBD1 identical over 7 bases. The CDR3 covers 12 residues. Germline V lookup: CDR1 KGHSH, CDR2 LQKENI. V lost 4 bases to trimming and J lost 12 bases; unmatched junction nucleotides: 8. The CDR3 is CASSRDRDRTFF. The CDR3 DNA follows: TGTGCCAGCTCACGGGACCGGGACAGAACTTTCTTT.

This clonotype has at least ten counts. The CDR3 region has the DNA TGTGCCAGCAGTGGGAACAGGGGGCGCGGGGAGACCCAGTACTTC. This codes for CASSGNRGRGETQYF. The chain carries TRBV6-1 and TRBJ2-5, with 9 nucleotides matching TRBD1. CDR1 and CDR2 (germline): MNHNS, SASEGT. The CDR3 has 15 amino acids. V dropped 4 bases and J dropped 5; count of bases not matched to a gene: 8.

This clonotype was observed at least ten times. CDR3 coding DNA: TGTGCCAGCAGCTTAGCGGGGGGGGAAGCTTTCTTT. It translates to CASSLAGGEAFF. The V and J genes are TRBV7-9 and TRBJ1-1, with a tentative D call TRBD1 (5 bases). Germline assignment: CDR1 SEHNR and CDR2 FQNEAQ (reference sequence). The germline V and J ends were trimmed by 0 bases and 8 bases, with 7 bases remaining between them. CDR3 length: 12 residues.

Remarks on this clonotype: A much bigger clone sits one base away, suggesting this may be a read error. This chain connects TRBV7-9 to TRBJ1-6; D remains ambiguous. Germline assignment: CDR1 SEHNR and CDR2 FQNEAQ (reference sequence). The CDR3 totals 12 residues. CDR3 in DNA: TGTGCCAGCAGCAACGTCAATTCACACCTCCACTTT. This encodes CASSNVNSHLHF.

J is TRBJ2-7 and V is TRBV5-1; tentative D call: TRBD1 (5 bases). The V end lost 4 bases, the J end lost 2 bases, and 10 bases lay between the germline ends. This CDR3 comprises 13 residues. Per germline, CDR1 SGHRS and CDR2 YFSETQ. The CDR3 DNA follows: TGCGCCAGCAGCAGGGGTAGCACCTACGAGCAGTACTTC. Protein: CASSRGSTYEQYF.